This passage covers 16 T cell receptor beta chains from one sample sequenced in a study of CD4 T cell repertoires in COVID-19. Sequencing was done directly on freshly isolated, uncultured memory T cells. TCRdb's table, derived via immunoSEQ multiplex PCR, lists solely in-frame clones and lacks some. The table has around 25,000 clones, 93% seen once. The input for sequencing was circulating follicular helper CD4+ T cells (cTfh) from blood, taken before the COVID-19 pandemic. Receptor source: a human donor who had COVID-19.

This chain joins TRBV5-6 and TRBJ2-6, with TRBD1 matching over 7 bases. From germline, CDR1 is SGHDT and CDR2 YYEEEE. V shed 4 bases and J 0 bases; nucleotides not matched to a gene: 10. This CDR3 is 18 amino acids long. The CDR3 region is CASSERTGTRSGANVLTF. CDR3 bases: TGTGCCAGCAGCGAACGGACAGGAACCCGCTCTGGGGCCAACGTCCTGACTTTC. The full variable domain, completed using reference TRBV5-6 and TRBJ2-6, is DAGVTQSPTHLIKTRGQQVTLRCSPKSGHDTVSWYQQALGQGPQFIFQYYEEEERQRGNFPDRFSGHQFPNYSSELNVNALLLGDSALYLCASSERTGTRSGANVLTFGAGSRLTVL.

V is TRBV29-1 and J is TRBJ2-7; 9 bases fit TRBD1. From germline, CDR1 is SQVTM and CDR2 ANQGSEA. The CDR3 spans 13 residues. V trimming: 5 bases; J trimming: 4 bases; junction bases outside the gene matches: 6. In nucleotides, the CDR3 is TGCAGCGTTACCGGGACAGGGCGATACGAGCAGTACTTC. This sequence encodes CSVTGTGRYEQYF.

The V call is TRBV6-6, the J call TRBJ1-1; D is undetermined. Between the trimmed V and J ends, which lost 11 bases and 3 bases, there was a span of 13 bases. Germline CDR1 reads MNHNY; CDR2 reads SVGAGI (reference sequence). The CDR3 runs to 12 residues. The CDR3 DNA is TGTGCCCGAAATTACGGGGACACTGAAGCTTTCTTT. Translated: CARNYGDTEAFF.

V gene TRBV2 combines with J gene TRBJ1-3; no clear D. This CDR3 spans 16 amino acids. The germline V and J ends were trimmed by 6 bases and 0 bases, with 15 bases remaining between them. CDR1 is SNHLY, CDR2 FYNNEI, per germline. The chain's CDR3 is CASRPRLGSSGNTIYF. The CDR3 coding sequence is TGTGCCAGCAGGCCCCGATTGGGGAGCTCTGGAAACACCATATATTTT.

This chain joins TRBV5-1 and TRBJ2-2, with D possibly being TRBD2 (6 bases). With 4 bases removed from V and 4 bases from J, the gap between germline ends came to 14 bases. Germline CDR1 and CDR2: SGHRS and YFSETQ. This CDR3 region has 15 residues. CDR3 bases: TGCGCCAGCAGCCTCGGGACTTTTAGCACCGGGGAGCTGTTTTTT. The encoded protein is CASSLGTFSTGELFF.

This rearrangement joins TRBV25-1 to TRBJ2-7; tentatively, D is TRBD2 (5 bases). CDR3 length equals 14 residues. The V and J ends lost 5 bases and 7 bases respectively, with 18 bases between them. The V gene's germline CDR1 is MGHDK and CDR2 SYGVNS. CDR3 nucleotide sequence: TGTGCCAGCAGTATAGATCTAGGCACGGGGGAGCAGTACTTC. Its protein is CASSIDLGTGEQYF.

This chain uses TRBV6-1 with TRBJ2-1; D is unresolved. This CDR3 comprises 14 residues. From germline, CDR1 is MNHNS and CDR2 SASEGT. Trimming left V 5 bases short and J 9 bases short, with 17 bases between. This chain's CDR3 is CASSTTQAFTEQFF. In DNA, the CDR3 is TGTGCCAGCAGTACCACTCAGGCATTCACTGAGCAGTTCTTC.

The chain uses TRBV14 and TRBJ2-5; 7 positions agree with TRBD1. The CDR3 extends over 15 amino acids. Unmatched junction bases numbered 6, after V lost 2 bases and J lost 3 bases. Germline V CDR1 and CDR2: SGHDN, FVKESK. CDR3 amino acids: CASSQYTGVKETQYF. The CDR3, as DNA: TGTGCCAGCAGCCAATACACAGGGGTGAAAGAGACCCAGTACTTC.

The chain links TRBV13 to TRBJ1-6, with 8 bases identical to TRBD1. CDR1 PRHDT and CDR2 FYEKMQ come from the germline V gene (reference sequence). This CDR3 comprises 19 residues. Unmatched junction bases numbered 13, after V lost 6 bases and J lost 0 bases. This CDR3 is CASSQIEGQGSSYNSPLHF. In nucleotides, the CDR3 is TGTGCCAGCAGTCAAATCGAAGGACAGGGAAGCTCCTATAATTCACCCCTCCACTTT.

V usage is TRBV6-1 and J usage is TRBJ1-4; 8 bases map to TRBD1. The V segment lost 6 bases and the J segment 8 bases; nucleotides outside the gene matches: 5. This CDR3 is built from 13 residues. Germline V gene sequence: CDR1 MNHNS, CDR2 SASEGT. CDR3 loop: CASRQGGGEKLFF. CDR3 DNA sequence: TGTGCCAGCAGACAGGGGGGTGGAGAAAAACTGTTTTTT.

CDR3 bases: TGTGCCAGTAGTATTCCGGGACAGGGTGAAGCTTTCTTT. Translating gives CASSIPGQGEAFF. The V and J genes are TRBV19 and TRBJ1-1, with 9 bases that match TRBD1. Germline lookup yields CDR1 LNHDA and CDR2 SQIVND (reference sequence). The CDR3 has 13 amino acids. J lost 7 bases, V lost 3 bases, and 3 bases had no gene match.

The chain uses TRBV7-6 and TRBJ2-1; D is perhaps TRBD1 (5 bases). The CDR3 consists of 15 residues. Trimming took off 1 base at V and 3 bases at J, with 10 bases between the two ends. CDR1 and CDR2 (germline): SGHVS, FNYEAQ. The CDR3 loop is CASSLGAGNYNEQFF. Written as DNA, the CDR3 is TGTGCCAGCAGCTTAGGCGCAGGGAACTACAATGAGCAGTTCTTC.

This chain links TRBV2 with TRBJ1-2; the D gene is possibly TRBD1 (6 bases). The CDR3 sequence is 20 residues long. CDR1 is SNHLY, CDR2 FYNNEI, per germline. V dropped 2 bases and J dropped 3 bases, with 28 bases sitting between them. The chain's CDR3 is CASSEPQAPWTEDRYYGYTF. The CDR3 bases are TGTGCCAGCAGTGAACCGCAAGCCCCCTGGACAGAAGATCGATACTATGGCTACACCTTC.

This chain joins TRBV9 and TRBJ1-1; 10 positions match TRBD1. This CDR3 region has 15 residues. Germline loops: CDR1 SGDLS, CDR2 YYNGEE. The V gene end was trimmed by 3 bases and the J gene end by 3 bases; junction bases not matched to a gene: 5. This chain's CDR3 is CASSARTGGYTEAFF. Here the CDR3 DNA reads TGTGCCAGCAGCGCTCGGACAGGGGGGTACACTGAAGCTTTCTTT. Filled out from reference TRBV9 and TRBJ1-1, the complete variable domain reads DSGVTQTPKHLITATGQRVTLRCSPRSGDLSVYWYQQSLDQGLQFLIQYYNGEERAKGNILERFSAQQFPDLHSELNLSSLELGDSALYFCASSARTGGYTEAFFGQGTRLTVV.

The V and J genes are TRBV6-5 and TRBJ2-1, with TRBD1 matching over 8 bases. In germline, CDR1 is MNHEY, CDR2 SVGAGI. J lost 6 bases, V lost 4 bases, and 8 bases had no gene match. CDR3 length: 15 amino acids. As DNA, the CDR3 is TGTGCCAGCAGTTTTACAGGGGGGCGTTTCAATGAGCAGTTCTTC. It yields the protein CASSFTGGRFNEQFF.

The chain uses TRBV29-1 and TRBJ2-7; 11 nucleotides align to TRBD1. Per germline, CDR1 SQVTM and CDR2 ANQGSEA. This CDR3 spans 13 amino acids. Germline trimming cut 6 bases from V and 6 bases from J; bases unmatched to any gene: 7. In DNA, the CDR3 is TGCAGCGTAAGGACAGGGGGCGCGTCCGAGCAGTACTTC. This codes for CSVRTGGASEQYF.